This TCR beta chain was captured in a study of neurological immune-mediated disorders. The unsorted libraries were generated from a total of 2 million PBMCs, which had been stored in RNAlater at -80 C. Study-level findings and limits: The absence of shared CDR3 amino acid sequences among expanded clones across subjects suggests private repertoires in all groups.

Germline-derived CDR1 and CDR2 are SEHNR and FQNEAQ (reference sequence). Trimming left V 5 bases short and J 5 bases short, with 15 bases between. The CDR3 runs to 14 residues. With respect to this clonotype: Its antigen remains unknown.

TCRdb recomputed calls from the 5' RACE reads with MiXCR, one row per CDR3 protein. The data hold around 78,000 distinct CDR3 sequences, with approximately 17% observed a single time. This sequence originates from a woman aged 40 to 50 in good health. Sequenced sample: PBMCs. The V call is TRBV7-9, the J call TRBJ1-2; no clear D gene. In DNA, the CDR3 is TGTGCCAGCAGCCCTGGACCCGCGGCGTATGGCTACACCTTC. Translating it yields CASSPGPAAYGYTF.